This TCR beta chain was captured in a study of response to subunit inactivated influenza vaccine. Study-level findings and limits: Each seasonal influenza vaccination, the authors suggested, recruits few new T cells.

MiXCR, run by TCRdb on the RT-PCR reads, gives a single entry per CDR3 protein. The sample has around 300,000 distinct CDR3 sequences, about 20% seen once. The CDR3 is made up of 14 amino acids. Trimming shortened V by 0 bases and J by 8 bases, and 9 bases separated the two germline ends. CDR1 and CDR2 (germline): SGHRS, YFSETQ. In the case of this clonotype: Its target is unknown.

The sequenced sample was PBMCs from blood, obtained approximately 22 months after vaccination. The source is a man between 50 and 70 years old who received an inactivated influenza vaccine. V is TRBV5-1 and J is TRBJ1-6, with unresolved D. The CDR3 DNA follows: TGCGCCAGCAGCTTGGAGGCGGCGCATTCACCCCTCCACTTT. Encoded protein: CASSLEAAHSPLHF. Drawing the rest from reference TRBV5-1 and TRBJ1-6, the complete variable domain is KAGVTQTPRYLIKTRGQQVTLSCSPISGHRSVSWYQQTPGQGLQFLFEYFSETQRNKGNFPGRFSGRQFSNSRSEMNVSTLELGDSALYLCASSLEAAHSPLHFGNGTRLTVT.